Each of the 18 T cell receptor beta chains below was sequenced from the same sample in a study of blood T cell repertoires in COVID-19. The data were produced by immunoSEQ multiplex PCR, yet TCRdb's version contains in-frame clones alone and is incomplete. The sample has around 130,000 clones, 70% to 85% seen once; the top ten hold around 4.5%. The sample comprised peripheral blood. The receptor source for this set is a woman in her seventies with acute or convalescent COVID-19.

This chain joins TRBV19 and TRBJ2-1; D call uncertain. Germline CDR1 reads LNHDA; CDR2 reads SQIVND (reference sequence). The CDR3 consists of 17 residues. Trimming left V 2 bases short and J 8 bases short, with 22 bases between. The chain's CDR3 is CASSIFSPRVLGDEQFF. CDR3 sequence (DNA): TGTGCCAGTAGTATATTCTCCCCCCGGGTCCTCGGTGATGAGCAGTTCTTC.

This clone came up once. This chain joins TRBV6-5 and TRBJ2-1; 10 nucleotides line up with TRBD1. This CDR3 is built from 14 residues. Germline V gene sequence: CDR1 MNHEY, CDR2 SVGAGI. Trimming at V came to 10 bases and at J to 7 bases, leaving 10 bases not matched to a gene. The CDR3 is CATHTGQGWNEQFF. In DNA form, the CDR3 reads TGTGCCACTCATACGGGACAGGGGTGGAATGAGCAGTTCTTC.

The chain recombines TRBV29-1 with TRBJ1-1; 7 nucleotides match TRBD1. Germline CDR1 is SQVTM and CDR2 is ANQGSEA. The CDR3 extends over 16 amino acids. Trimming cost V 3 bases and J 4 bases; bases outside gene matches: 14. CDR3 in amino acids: CSVEAGRGRSGTEAFF. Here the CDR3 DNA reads TGCAGCGTTGAGGCGGGCAGGGGGAGGTCGGGCACTGAAGCTTTCTTT.

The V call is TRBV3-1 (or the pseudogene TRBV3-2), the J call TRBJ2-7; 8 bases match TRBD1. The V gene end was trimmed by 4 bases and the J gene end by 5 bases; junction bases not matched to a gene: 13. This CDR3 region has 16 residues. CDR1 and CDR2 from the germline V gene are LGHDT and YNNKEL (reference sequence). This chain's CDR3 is CASSPNLDRVGDEQYF. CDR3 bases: TGTGCCAGCAGCCCCAACCTGGACAGGGTTGGTGACGAGCAGTACTTC.

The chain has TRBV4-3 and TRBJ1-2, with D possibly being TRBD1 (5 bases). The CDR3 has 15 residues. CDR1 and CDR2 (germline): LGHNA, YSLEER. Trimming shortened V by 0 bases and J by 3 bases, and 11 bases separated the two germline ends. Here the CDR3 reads CASSQDRGGYYGYTF. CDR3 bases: TGCGCCAGCAGCCAAGATCGGGGGGGGTACTATGGCTACACCTTC.

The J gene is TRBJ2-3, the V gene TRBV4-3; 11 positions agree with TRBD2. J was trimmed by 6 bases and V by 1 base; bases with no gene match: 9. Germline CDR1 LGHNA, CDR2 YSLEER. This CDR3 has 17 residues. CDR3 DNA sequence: TGCGCCAGCAGCCAAGCGGGACTAGCGGCCAAGGGGGATACGCAGTATTTT. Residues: CASSQAGLAAKGDTQYF.

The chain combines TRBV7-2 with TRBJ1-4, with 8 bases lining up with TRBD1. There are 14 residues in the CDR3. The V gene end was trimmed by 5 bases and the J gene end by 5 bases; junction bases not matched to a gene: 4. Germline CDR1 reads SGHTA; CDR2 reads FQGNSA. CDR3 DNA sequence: TGTGCCAGCAGCCTGGACAGGGTGAATGAAAAACTGTTTTTT. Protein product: CASSLDRVNEKLFF.

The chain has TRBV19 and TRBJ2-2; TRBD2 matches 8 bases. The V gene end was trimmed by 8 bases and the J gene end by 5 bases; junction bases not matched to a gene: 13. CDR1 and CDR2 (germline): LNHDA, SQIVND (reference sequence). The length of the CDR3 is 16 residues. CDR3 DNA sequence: TGTGCCAGTGGCCTCCGGGGGGGAAGATCGACCGGGGAGCTGTTTTTT. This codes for CASGLRGGRSTGELFF.

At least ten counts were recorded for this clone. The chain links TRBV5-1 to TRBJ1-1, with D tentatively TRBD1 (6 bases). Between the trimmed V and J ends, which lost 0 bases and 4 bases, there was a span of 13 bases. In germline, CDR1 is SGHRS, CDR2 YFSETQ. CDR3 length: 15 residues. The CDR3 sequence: CASSLGTGKATEAFF. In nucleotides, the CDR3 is TGCGCCAGCAGCTTGGGAACAGGGAAGGCCACTGAAGCTTTCTTT.

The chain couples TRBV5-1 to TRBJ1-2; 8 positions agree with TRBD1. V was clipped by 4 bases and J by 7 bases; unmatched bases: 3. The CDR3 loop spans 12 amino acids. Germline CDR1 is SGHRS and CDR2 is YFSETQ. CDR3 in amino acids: CASSVDRAGYTF. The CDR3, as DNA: TGCGCCAGCAGCGTGGACAGGGCTGGCTACACCTTC.

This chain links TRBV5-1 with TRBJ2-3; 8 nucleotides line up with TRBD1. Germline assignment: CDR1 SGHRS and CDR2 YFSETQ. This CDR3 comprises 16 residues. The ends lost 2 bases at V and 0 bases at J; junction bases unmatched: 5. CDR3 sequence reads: CASSFQGATSTDTQYF. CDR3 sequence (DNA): TGCGCCAGCAGCTTCCAGGGGGCGACTAGCACAGATACGCAGTATTTT. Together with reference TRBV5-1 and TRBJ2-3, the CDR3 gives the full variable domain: KAGVTQTPRYLIKTRGQQVTLSCSPISGHRSVSWYQQTPGQGLQFLFEYFSETQRNKGNFPGRFSGRQFSNSRSEMNVSTLELGDSALYLCASSFQGATSTDTQYFGPGTRLTVL.

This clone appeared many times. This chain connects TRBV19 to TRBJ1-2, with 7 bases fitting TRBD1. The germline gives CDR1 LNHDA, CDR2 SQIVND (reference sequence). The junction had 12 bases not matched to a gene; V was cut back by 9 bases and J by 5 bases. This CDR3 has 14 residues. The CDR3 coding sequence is TGTGCCAGCACACAAGACAGGGCCTCATATGGCTACACCTTC. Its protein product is CASTQDRASYGYTF.

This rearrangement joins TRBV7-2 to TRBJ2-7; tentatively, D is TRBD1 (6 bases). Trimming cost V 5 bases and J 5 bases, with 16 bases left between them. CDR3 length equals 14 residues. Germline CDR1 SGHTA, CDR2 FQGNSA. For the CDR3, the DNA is TGTGCCAGCAGCGCCCCGACAGGTACCGACGAGCAGTACTTC. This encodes CASSAPTGTDEQYF.

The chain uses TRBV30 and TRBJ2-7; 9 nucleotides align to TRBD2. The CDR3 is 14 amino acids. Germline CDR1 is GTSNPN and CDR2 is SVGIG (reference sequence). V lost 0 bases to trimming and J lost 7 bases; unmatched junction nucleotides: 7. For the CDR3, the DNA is TGTGCCTGGAGTGTGGGTAGCGGGGGAGGAGAGCAGTACTTC. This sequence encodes CAWSVGSGGGEQYF.

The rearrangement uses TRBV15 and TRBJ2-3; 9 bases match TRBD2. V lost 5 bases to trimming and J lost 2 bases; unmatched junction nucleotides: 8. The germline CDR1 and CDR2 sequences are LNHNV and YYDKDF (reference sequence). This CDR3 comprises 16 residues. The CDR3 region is CATSQSGGSYTDTQYF. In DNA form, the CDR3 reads TGTGCCACCAGCCAGAGCGGGGGGTCTTACACAGATACGCAGTATTTT.

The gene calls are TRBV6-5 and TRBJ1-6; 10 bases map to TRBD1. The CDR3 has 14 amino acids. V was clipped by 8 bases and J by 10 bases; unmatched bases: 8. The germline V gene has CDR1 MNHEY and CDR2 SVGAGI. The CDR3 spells CASSGQGDASPLHF. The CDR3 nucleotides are TGTGCCAGCTCTGGACAGGGGGATGCGTCACCCCTCCACTTT.

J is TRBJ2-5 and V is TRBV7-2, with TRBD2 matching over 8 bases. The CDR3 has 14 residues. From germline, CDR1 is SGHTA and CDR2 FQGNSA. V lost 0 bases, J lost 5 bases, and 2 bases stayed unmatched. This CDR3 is CASSLATGGETQYF. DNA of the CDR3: TGTGCCAGCAGCTTAGCGACGGGGGGGGAGACCCAGTACTTC. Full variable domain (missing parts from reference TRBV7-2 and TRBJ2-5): GAGVSQSPSNKVTEKGKDVELRCDPISGHTALYWYRQSLGQGLEFLIYFQGNSAPDKSGLPSDRFSAERTGGSVSTLTIQRTQQEDSAVYLCASSLATGGETQYFGPGTRLLVL.

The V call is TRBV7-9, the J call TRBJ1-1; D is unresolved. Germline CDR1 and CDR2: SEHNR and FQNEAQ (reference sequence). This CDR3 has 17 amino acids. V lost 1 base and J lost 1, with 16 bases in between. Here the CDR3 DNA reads TGTGCCAGCAGCTTAGAAGTGGGTGCAGGCGAGAACACTGAAGCTTTCTTT. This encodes CASSLEVGAGENTEAFF.